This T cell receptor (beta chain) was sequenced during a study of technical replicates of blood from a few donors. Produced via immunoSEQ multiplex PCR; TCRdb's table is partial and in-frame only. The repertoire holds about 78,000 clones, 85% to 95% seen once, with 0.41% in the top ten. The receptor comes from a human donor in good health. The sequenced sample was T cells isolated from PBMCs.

In nucleotides, the CDR3 is TGTGCCAGCAAGACCATCCAAGGACAGGGGGGAAGTGGCTACACCTTC. As protein: CASKTIQGQGGSGYTF. The chain uses TRBV27 and TRBJ1-2; TRBD1 matches 10 bases. Looked up from germline, CDR1 is MNHEY and CDR2 is SMNVEV (reference sequence). V gave up 7 bases and J gave up 7 bases; unmatched junction bases: 15. The length of the CDR3 is 16 residues.